This T cell receptor (beta chain) was captured in a study of blood T cell repertoires in COVID-19. Study details: The samples span acute and convalescent COVID-19 from the United States, Italy and Spain. PBMCs, B-cell-depleted T cells, or T cells provided the cDNA or gDNA that made up the material.

The CDR3 has 14 amino acids. Study members were between about 18 and 89 years old and lived in 20 to 25 US regions. Methods used by the authors: Using reference gene primer amplification, nucleated cell counts were estimated. TCRdb's copy holds only in-frame clones and misses some; the assay was immunoSEQ multiplex PCR. The V and J calls and clone size come from that table; D and trimming were worked out from the DNA. The table lists about 210,000 clones, 81% of them singletons, with approximately 9% in the top ten. Sequencing input: PBMCs or T cells enriched from blood (not recorded which). V is TRBV21-1 and J is TRBJ1-5; whether TRBD1, the table's D call, matches the DNA was not checked. TRBV21-1 is a pseudogene segment. The receptor's source is a woman between 50 and 59 years old with acute COVID-19. CDR3: CASPTGGCNQPQHF. The CDR3 DNA follows: TGTGCCAGCCCTACAGGGGGCTGCAATCAGCCCCAGCATTTT.